These 9 T cell receptor beta chains were sequenced from one sample in a study of T cells in Graves' hyperthyroidism and ophthalmopathy (dated by TCRdb to about 2019). Preparation of the library involved multiplex PCR. Sequencing was performed on an Illumina HiSeq 2000. The TCR beta CDR3 regions were amplified from the RNA transcripts. For the first round of RT-PCR on the TCR CDR3, the HTBI primer set was used together with the Qiagen OneStep RT-PCR kit. TCRdb redid the processing of the public reads, applying fastp at Q25 and MiXCR, and retained in-frame beta chains. All rows with the same CDR3 protein become a single entry with the most common DNA and genes. The table for this sample lists roughly 110,000 distinct CDR3 sequences; 16% of them were counted only once. The ten largest clonotypes hold about 42% of the sample. The material sequenced was blood. The receptors were sampled from a woman in her fifties or sixties with Graves' hyperthyroidism.

This clonotype was seen repeatedly, ten times or more. The chain combines TRBV12-3 or TRBV12-4 with TRBJ2-7; maybe TRBD1 (5 bases). The CDR3 consists of 13 residues. V lost 9 bases and J 4 bases, leaving 16 bases between the germline ends. The CDR3 nucleotides are TGTGCCAGGTTCCTGAAGGGGCGGTACGAGCAGTACGTC. It encodes CARFLKGRYEQYV.

This clonotype was seen ten or more times. The chain employs TRBV29-1 and TRBJ1-1, with a possible D match to TRBD1 (5 bases). Looked up from germline, CDR1 is SQVTM and CDR2 is ANQGSEA. CDR3 length: 14 amino acids. Trimming took 2 bases from V and 7 from J, leaving 17 bases between them. The CDR3, as DNA: TGCAGCGTTGAACTACCTACAAGGGGAAGTGAAGCTTTCTTT. Its protein is CSVELPTRGSEAFF.

This clonotype was counted at least ten times. The chain employs TRBV18 and TRBJ2-7; tentative D call: TRBD2 (5 bases). V lost 3 bases and J 0 bases, leaving 9 bases between the germline ends. This CDR3 is 14 amino acids long. The germline gives CDR1 KGHSH, CDR2 LQKENI. CDR3 sequence (DNA): TGTGCCAGCTCACCTCCGGGATTCTCCTACGAGCAGTACTTC. Translating it yields CASSPPGFSYEQYF. Drawing the rest from reference TRBV18 and TRBJ2-7, the complete variable domain is NAGVMQNPRHLVRRRGQEARLRCSPMKGHSHVYWYRQLPEEGLKFMVYLQKENIIDESGMPKERFSAEFPKEGPSILRIQQVVRGDSAAYFCASSPPGFSYEQYFGPGTRLTVT.

In this sample, this clonotype turned up many times. The chain joins TRBV28 to TRBJ2-2, with TRBD2 identical over 8 bases. The J segment lost 4 bases and the V segment lost 8 bases, leaving 9 bases of the junction unmatched. Germline V gene sequence: CDR1 MDHEN, CDR2 SYDVKM. This CDR3 region has 15 residues. CDR3 coding DNA: TGTGCCAGCGAGGGGACTAGTAGCGTCACCGGGGAGCTGTTTTTT. Protein: CASEGTSSVTGELFF.

This clonotype was counted many times. The chain is built from TRBV7-6 and TRBJ1-4; no reliable D call. V lost 2 bases and J 5 bases, leaving 6 bases between the germline ends. Germline loops: CDR1 SGHVS, CDR2 FNYEAQ. This CDR3 contains 13 residues. CDR3 nucleotides: TGTGCCAGCAGCTTAATCCGGAATGAAAAACTGTTTTTT. It yields the protein CASSLIRNEKLFF.

This clonotype was picked up many times. This chain joins TRBV14 and TRBJ1-6, with unresolved D. This CDR3 contains 12 residues. V was clipped by 1 base and J by 16 bases, with 11 bases between them. Per the germline V gene, CDR1 is SGHDN and CDR2 is FVKESK. Here the CDR3 reads CASSQGSFKLHF. In DNA form, the CDR3 reads TGTGCCAGCAGCCAAGGGTCATTCAAACTCCACTTT. The variable domain in full, with the rest retrieved from reference TRBV14 and TRBJ1-6, is EAGVTQFPSHSVIEKGQTVTLRCDPISGHDNLYWYRRVMGKEIKFLLHFVKESKQDESGMPNNRFLAERTGGTYSTLKVQPAELEDSGVYFCASSQGSFKLHFGNGTRLTVT.

The table lists this clonotype with many counts. The chain links TRBV5-1 to TRBJ2-4, with D perhaps TRBD1 (6 bases). Germline CDR1 reads SGHRS; CDR2 reads YFSETQ. This CDR3 is 14 amino acids long. V lost 0 bases and J lost 5, with 9 bases in between. DNA of the CDR3: TGCGCCAGCAGCTTGGCGGACAGCCAAAACATTCAGTACTTC. Amino acid sequence: CASSLADSQNIQYF.

This clonotype has ten or more counts. The genes are TRBV7-8 and TRBJ2-4; D not certain. Germline V CDR1 and CDR2: SGHVS, FQNEAQ. Trimming took 1 base from V and 0 from J, leaving 19 bases between them. The CDR3 length is 19 residues. In DNA, the CDR3 is TGTGCCAGCAGCTTAGGAGCCCTCATTGGGTTAGGAGCCAAAAACATTCAGTACTTC. Translated: CASSLGALIGLGAKNIQYF.

This clonotype has at least ten counts. The chain recombines TRBV5-5 with TRBJ2-7; tentative D call: TRBD1 (6 bases). The CDR3 is 16 residues long. Germline CDR1 and CDR2: SGHKS and YYEKEE (reference sequence). Deletions cut 3 bases from V and 3 bases from J, with 19 bases between. This CDR3 reads CASSSQGQRELYEQYV. The CDR3 DNA follows: TGTGCCAGCAGCTCCCAGGGGCAACGGGAACTCTACGAGCAGTACGTC.